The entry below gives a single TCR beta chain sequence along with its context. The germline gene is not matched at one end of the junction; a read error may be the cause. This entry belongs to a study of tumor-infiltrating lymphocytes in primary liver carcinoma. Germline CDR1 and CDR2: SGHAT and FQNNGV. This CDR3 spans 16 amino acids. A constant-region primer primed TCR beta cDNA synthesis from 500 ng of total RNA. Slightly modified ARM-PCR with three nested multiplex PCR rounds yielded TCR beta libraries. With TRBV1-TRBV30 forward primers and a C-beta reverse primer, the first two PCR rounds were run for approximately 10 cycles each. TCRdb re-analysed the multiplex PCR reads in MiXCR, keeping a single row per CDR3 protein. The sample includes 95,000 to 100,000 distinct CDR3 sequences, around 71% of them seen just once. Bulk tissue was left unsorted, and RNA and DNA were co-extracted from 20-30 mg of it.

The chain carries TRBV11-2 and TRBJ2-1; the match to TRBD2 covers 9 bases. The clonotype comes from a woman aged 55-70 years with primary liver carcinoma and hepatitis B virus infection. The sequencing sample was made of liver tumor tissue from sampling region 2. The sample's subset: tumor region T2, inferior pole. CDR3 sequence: CASSPWLAGTYNEQFF. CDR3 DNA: TGTGCCAGCAGCCCCTGGCTAGCGGGAACCTACAACGAGCAGTTCTTC. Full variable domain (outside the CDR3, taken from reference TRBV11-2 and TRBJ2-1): EAGVAQSPRYKIIEKRQSVAFWCNPISGHATLYWYQQILGQGPKLLIQFQNNGVVDDSQLPKDRFSAERLKGVDSTLKIQPAKLEDSAVYLCASSPWLAGTYNEQFFGPGTRLTVL.